This T cell receptor beta chain was documented in a study of tumor-infiltrating lymphocytes in glioblastoma multiforme (dated 2017 in TCRdb). Turning to the overall study: The study tested whether intratumoral genomic heterogeneity fosters TIL diversity by jointly investigating somatic mutations, TIL diversity and immune response activity. On the study overall, not on this receptor specifically: RNA-based TCR sequencing may distort clone frequencies because T cells carry unequal numbers of TCR transcripts. The authors noted that sorting T cells into functional subsets, which was not done in this study, would be a future improvement. Only one glioblastoma patient was included in the TCR and somatic mutation analysis, limiting generalizability.

The AllPrep DNA/RNA mini kit was used to purify genomic DNA and total RNA simultaneously from each of the approximately 9 tumor samples. Every RNA sample had an OD 260/280 ratio above 1.9 and an RNA integrity number above 6.5. The CDR3 runs 16 amino acids, cysteine and phenylalanine included. The only DNA kept is the CDR3, 48 bases in frame from the first base. For CDR1 and CDR2, the germline V gene lists SGHAT and FQNNGV. TCRB libraries were constructed from RNA through three rounds of nested multiplex PCR following a modified ARM-PCR protocol with multiple V-beta primers and a C-beta primer. ProtoScript II Reverse Transcriptase and a C-beta primer were used to synthesize TCRB-specific cDNA from roughly 0.5 ug total RNA. No unique molecular identifiers were described for the TCRB libraries. In the third PCR, barcodes and adapters were added over about 25 cycles using Deep VentR (exo-) polymerase, and bands of 250-500 bp were then gel purified. TCRB libraries were sequenced on an Illumina HiSeq 2500 with 250 bp paired-end reads. On the authors' methods: Reads were cleaned with Trimmomatic, merged with FLASH, assigned V, D and J segments with MiGEC, and analyzed with VDJtools. Repertoire diversity was measured using the Shannon-Wiener diversity index, which was calculated with VDJtools. Clones were called with MiXCR by TCRdb after fastp trimmed the public reads at Q25, and only in-frame beta chains were retained. Duplicate CDR3 protein sequences are folded into a single record with the most common DNA and genes. The V and J calls here are based on TCRdb, not the publication. Here the sample has about 13,000 distinct CDR3 sequences; over 60% occur a single time. Together, the top ten hold 29% of the sample.

About this clonotype itself: The clone's antigen remains unknown. At one boundary the junction diverges from the germline segment, which might be a read error.

The rearranged chain carries TRBV11-2 and TRBJ2-1; the D gene is possibly TRBD1 or TRBD2, each agreeing over 5 bases. The material sequenced was brain tumor tissue. The receptor comes from a male donor with glioblastoma. The sequenced DNA: TGTGCCAGCGGCCCTTTGGCCGGGACGTCCTACAATGAGCAGCTCTTC. Translated, this gives CASGPLAGTSYNEQLF. The variable domain in full, with residues beyond the CDR3 obtained from the reference TRBV11-2 and TRBJ2-1 genes, is EAGVAQSPRYKIIEKRQSVAFWCNPISGHATLYWYQQILGQGPKLLIQFQNNGVVDDSQLPKDRFSAERLKGVDSTLKIQPAKLEDSAVYLCASGPLAGTSYNEQLFGPGTRLTVL.